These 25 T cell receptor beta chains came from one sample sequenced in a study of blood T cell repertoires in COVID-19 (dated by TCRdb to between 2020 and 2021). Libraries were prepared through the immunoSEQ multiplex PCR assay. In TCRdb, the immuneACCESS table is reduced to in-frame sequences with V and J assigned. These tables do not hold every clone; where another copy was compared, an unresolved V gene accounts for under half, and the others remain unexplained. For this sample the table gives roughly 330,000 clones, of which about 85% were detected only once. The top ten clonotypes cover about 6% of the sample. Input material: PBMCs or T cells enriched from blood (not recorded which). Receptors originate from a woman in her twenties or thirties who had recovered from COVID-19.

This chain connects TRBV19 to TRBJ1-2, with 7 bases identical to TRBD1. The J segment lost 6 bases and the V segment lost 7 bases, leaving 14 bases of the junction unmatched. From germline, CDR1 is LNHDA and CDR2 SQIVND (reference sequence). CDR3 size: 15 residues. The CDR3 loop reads CASTHLDRDRDGYTF. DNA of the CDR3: TGTGCCAGTACCCACTTAGACCGGGACAGAGATGGCTACACCTTC.

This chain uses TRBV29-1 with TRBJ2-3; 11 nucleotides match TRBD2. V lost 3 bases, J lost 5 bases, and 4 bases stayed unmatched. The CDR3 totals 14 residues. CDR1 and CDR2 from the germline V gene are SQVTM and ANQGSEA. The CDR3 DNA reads TGCAGCGTTGAGAGACTAGCGGGGAGAGATACGCAGTATTTT. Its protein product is CSVERLAGRDTQYF.

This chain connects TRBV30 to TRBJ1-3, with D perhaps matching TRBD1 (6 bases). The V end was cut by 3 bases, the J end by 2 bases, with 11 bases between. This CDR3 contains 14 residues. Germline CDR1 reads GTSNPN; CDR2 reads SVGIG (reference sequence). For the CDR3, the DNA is TGTGCCTGGAGGGGAACAGGGACTGGAAACACCATATATTTT. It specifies CAWRGTGTGNTIYF.

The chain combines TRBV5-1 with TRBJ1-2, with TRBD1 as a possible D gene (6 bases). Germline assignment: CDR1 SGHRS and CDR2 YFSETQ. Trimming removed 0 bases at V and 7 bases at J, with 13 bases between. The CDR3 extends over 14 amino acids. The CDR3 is CASSLASRGSGYTF. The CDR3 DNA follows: TGCGCCAGCAGCTTGGCCAGCAGGGGAAGTGGCTACACCTTC.

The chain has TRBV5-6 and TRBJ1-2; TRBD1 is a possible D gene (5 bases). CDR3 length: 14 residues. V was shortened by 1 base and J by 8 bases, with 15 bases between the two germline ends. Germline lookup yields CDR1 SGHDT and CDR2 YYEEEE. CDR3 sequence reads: CASSLFRGEKGYTF. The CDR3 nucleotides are TGTGCCAGCAGCTTGTTTAGGGGCGAAAAGGGCTACACCTTC.

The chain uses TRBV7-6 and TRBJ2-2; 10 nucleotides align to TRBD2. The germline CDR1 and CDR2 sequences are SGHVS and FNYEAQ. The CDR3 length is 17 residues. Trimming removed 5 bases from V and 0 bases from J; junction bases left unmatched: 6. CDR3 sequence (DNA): TGTGCCAGCAGCCTGGTTAGCGGGGGGCCGAACACCGGGGAGCTGTTTTTT. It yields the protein CASSLVSGGPNTGELFF. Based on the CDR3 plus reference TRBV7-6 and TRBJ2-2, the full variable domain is GAGVSQSPRYKVTKRGQDVALRCDPISGHVSLYWYRQALGQGPEFLTYFNYEAQQDKSGLPNDRFSAERPEGSISTLTIQRTEQRDSAMYRCASSLVSGGPNTGELFFGEGSRLTVL.

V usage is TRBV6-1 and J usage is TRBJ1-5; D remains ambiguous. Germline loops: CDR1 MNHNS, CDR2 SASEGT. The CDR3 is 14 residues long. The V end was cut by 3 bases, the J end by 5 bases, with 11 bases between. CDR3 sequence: CASSDGWPHQPQHF. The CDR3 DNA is TGTGCCAGCAGTGATGGTTGGCCTCATCAGCCCCAGCATTTT.

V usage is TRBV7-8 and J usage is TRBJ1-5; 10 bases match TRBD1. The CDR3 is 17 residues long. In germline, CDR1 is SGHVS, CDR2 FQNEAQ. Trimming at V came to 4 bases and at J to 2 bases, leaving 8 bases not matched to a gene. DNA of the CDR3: TGTGCCAGCAGCTCCCGGGCCGGGACAGGGGGCAATCAGCCCCAGCATTTT. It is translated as CASSSRAGTGGNQPQHF.

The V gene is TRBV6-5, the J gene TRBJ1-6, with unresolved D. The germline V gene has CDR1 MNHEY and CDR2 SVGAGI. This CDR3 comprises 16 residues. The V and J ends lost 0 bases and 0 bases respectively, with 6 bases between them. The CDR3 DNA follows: TGTGCCAGCAGTTACTCGGCAAGCTCCTATAATTCACCCCTCCACTTT. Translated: CASSYSASSYNSPLHF.

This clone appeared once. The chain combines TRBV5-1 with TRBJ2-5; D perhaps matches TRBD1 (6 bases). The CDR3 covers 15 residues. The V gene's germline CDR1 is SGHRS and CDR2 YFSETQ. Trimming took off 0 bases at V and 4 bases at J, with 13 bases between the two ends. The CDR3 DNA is TGCGCCAGCAGCTTGGAAACAGGGTATTCAGAGACCCAGTACTTC. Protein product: CASSLETGYSETQYF. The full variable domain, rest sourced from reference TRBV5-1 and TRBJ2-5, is KAGVTQTPRYLIKTRGQQVTLSCSPISGHRSVSWYQQTPGQGLQFLFEYFSETQRNKGNFPGRFSGRQFSNSRSEMNVSTLELGDSALYLCASSLETGYSETQYFGPGTRLLVL.

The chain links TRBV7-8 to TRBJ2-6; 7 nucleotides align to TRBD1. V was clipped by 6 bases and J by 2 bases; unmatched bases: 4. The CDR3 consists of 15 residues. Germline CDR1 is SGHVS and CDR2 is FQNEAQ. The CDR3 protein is CASRIDRAGANVLTF. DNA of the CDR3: TGTGCCAGCAGAATAGACAGGGCTGGGGCCAACGTCCTGACTTTC. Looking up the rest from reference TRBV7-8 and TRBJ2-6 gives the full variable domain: GAGVSQSPRYKVAKRGQDVALRCDPISGHVSLFWYQQALGQGPEFLTYFQNEAQLDKSGLPSDRFFAERPEGSVSTLKIQRTQQEDSAVYLCASRIDRAGANVLTFGAGSRLTVL.

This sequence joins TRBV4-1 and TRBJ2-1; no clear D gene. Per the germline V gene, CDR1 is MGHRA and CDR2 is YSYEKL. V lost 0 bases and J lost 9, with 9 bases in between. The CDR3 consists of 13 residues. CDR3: CASSQEGRPEQFF. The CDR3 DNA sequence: TGCGCCAGCAGCCAAGAGGGCAGGCCTGAGCAGTTCTTC.

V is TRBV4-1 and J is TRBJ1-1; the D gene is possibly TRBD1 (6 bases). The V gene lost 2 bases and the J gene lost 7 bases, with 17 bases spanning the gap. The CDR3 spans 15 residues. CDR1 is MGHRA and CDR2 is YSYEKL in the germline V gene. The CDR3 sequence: CASSQKSTGLIEAFF. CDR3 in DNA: TGCGCCAGCAGCCAAAAGTCTACAGGGCTTATTGAAGCTTTCTTT.

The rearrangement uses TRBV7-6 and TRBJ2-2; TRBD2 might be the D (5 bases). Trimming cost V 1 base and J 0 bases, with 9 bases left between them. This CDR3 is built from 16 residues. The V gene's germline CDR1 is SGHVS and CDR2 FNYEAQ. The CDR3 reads CASSLVGNSNTGELFF. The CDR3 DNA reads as TGTGCCAGCAGCTTAGTCGGGAACTCGAACACCGGGGAGCTGTTTTTT.

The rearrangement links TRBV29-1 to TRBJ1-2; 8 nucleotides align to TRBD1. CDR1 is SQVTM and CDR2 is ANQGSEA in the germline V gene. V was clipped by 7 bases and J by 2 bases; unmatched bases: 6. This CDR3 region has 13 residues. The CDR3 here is CSAEDRVNYGYTF. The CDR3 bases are TGCAGCGCCGAGGACAGGGTCAACTATGGCTACACCTTC.

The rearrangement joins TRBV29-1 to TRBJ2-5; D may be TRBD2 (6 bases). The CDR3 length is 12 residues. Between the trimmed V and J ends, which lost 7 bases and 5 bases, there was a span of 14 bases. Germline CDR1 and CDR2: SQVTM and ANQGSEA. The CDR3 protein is CSAAGSTETQYF. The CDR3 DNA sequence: TGCAGCGCCGCGGGGTCGACCGAGACCCAGTACTTC.

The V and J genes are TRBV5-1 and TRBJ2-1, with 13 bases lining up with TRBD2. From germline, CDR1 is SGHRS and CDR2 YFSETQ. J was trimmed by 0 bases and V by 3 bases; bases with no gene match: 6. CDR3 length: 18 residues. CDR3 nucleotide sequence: TGCGCCAGCAGCTCCGGACTAGCGGGGGCTACCTCCTACAATGAGCAGTTCTTC. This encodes CASSSGLAGATSYNEQFF.

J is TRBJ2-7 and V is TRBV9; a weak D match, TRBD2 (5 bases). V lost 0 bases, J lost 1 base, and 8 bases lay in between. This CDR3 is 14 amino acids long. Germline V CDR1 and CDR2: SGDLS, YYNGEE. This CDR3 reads CASSVDGLSYEQYF. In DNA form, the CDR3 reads TGTGCCAGCAGCGTAGATGGACTTTCCTACGAGCAGTACTTC.

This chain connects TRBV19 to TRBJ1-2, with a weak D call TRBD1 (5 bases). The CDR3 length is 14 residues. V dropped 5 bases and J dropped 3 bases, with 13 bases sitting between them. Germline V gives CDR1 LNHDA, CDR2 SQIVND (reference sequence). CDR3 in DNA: TGTGCCAGTAGTGCCAGTGGACAACACTATGGCTACACCTTC. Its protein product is CASSASGQHYGYTF.

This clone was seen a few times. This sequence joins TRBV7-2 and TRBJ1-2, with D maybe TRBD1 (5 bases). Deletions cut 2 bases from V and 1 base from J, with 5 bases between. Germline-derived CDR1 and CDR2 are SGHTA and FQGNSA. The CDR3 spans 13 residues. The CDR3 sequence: CASSLQGNYGYTF. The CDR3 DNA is TGTGCCAGCAGCTTACAGGGTAACTATGGCTACACCTTC.

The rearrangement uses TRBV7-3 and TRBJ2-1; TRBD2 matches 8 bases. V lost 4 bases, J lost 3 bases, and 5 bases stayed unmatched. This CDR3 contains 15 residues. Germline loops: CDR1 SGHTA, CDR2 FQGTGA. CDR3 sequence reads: CASSSTGTSYNEQFF. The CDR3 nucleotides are TGTGCCAGCAGCTCCACCGGGACTAGCTACAATGAGCAGTTCTTC.

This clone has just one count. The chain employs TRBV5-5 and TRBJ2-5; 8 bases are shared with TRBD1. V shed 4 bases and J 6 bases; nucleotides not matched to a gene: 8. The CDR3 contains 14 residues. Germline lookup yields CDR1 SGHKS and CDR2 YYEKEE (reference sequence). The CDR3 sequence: CASSLDRGWQTQYF. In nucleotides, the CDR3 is TGTGCCAGCAGCCTAGACAGGGGTTGGCAGACCCAGTACTTC.

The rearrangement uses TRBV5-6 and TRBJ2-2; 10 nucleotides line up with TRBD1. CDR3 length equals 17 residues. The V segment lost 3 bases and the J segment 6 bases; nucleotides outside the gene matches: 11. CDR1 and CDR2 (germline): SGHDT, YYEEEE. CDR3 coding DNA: TGTGCCAGCAGCTACTTGGGGGGACAGGGGATCCCCGGGGAGCTGTTTTTT. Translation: CASSYLGGQGIPGELFF.

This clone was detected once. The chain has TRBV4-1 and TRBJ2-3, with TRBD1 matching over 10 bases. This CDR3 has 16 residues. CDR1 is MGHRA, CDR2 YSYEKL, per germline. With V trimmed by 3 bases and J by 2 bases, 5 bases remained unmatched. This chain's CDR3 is CASSQEGQGITDTQYF. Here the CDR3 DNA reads TGCGCCAGCAGCCAGGAGGGACAGGGGATCACAGATACGCAGTATTTT.

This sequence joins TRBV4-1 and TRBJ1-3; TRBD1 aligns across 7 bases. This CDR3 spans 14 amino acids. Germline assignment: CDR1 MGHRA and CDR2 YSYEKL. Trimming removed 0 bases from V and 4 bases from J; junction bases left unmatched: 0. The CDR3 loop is CASSQEQGGNTIYF. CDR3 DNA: TGCGCCAGCAGCCAAGAACAGGGGGGAAACACCATATATTTT.